This entry features one TCR beta chain sequence. The sample is drawn from a study of blood T cell repertoires in COVID-19. Across the whole study: COVID-19 samples collected from the United States, Italy and Spain covered acute and convalescent phases. The cDNA or gDNA used as material had been derived from T cells, B-cell-depleted T cells, or PBMCs.

As handled by the study authors: Estimated nucleated cell counts came from reference gene primer amplification. Produced via immunoSEQ multiplex PCR; TCRdb's table is partial and in-frame only. For V, J and clone size, that table is used; D and trimming come from the DNA. Of about 36,000 clones detected, approximately 80% appear once; the ten largest clones hold 35% to 45%. Between the trimmed V and J ends, which lost 3 bases and 0 bases, there was a span of 21 bases. The CDR3 sequence is 18 residues long. Germline lookup yields CDR1 LGHNA and CDR2 YNFKEQ. The specimen was peripheral blood. This TCR was recovered from a human donor in a cohort sampled during active or convalescent COVID-19. The donor label of this sample is uncertain. The chain employs TRBV4-2 and TRBJ2-7; D is perhaps TRBD2 (5 bases). CDR3 nucleotide sequence: TGTGCCAGCAGCCATTCCATGAGCTGGGGAGCGTCCTCCTACGAGCAGTACTTC. It yields the protein CASSHSMSWGASSYEQYF.